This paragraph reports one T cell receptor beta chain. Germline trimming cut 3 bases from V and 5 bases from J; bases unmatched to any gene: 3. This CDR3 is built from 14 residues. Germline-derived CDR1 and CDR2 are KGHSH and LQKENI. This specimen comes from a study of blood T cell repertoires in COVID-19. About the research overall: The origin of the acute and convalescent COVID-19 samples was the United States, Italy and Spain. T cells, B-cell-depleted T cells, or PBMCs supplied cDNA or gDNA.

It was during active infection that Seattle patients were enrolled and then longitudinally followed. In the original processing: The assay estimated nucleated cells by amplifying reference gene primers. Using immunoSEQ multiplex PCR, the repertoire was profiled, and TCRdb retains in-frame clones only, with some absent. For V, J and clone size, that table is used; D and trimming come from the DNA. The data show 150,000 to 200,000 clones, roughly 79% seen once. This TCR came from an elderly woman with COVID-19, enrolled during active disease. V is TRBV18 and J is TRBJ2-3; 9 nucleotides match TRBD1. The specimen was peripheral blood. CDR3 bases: TGTGCCAGCTCACCGGGACAGGGACAAGATACGCAGTATTTT. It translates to CASSPGQGQDTQYF.